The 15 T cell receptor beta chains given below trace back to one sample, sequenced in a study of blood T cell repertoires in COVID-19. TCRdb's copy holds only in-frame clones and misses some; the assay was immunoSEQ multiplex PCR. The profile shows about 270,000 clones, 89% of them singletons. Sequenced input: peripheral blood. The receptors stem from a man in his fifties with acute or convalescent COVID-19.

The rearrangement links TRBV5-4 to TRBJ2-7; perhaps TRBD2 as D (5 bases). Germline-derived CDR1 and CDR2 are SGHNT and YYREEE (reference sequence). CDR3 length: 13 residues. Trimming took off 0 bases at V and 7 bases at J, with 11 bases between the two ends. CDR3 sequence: CASSLAAPGEQYF. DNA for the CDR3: TGTGCCAGCAGCTTGGCGGCTCCGGGGGAGCAGTACTTC.

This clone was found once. The CDR3 DNA reads TGTGCCAGCAGCGCACAGGGTTCCTACGAGCAGTACTTC. Protein: CASSAQGSYEQYF. The chain employs TRBV2 and TRBJ2-7, with D possibly TRBD1 on 6 matching bases. The V gene's germline CDR1 is SNHLY and CDR2 FYNNEI. The CDR3 extends over 13 amino acids. Trimming cost V 6 bases and J 1 base, with 10 bases left between them.

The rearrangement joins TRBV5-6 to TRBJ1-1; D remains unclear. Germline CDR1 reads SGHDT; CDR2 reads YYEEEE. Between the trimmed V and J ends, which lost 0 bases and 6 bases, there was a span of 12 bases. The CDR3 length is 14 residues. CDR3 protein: CASSLETGIAEAFF. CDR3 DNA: TGTGCCAGCAGCTTGGAGACGGGGATCGCTGAAGCTTTCTTT.

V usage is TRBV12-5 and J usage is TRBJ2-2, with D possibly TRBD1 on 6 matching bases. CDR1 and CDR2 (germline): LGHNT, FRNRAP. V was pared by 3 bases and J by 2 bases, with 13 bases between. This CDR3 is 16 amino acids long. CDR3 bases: TGTGCTAGTGGTTTTTTGGACAGTAGTAACACCGGGGAGCTGTTTTTT. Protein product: CASGFLDSSNTGELFF.

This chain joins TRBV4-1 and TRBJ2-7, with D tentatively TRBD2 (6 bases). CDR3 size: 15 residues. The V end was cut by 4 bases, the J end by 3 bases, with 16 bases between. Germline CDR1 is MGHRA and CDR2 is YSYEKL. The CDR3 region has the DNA TGCGCCAGCAGCCGCCCGGGACTTACACTCTACGAGCAGTACTTC. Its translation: CASSRPGLTLYEQYF.

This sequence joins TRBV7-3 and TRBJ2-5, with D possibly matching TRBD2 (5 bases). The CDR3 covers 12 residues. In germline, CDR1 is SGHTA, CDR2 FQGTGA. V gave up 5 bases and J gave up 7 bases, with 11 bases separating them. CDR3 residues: CASSPASGTQYF. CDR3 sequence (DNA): TGTGCCAGCAGCCCCGCGAGCGGGACCCAGTACTTC.

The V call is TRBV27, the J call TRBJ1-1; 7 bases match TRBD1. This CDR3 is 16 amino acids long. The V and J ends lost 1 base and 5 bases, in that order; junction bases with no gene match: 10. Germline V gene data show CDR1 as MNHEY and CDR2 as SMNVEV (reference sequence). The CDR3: CASSLYRGQAETEAFF. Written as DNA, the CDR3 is TGTGCCAGCAGTTTATACCGTGGACAGGCTGAAACTGAAGCTTTCTTT.

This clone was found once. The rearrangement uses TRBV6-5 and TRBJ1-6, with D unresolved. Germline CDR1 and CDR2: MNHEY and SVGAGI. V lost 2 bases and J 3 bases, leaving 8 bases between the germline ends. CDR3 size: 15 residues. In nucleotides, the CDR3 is TGTGCCAGCAGTTACGACGGGTACTATAATTCACCCCTCCACTTT. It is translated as CASSYDGYYNSPLHF.

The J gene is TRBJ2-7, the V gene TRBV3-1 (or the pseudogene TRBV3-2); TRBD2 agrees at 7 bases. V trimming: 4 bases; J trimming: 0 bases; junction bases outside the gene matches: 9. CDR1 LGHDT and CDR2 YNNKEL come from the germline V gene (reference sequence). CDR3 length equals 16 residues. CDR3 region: CASSPLGRSSSYEQYF. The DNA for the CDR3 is TGTGCCAGCAGCCCCCTCGGGAGGTCTAGCTCCTACGAGCAGTACTTC.

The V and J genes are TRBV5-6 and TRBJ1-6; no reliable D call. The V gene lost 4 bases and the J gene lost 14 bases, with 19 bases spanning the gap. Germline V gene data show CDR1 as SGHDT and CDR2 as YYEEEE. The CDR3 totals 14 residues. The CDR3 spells CASSNRGGRGSLHF. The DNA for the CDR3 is TGTGCCAGCAGCAATCGGGGAGGTCGGGGATCCCTCCACTTT.

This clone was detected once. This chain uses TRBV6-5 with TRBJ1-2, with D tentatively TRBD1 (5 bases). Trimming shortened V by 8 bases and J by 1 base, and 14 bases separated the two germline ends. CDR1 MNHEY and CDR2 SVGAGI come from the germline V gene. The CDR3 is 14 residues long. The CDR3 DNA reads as TGTGCCAGCCAGCAAGGGGTGTATAACTATGGCTACACCTTC. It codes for CASQQGVYNYGYTF.

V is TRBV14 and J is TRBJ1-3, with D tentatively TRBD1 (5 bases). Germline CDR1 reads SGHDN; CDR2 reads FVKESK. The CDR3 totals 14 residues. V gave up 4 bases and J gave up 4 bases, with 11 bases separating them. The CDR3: CASSLQGGGNTIYF. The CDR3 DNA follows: TGTGCCAGCAGCCTTCAGGGAGGAGGAAACACCATATATTTT. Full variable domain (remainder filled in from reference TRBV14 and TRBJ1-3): EAGVTQFPSHSVIEKGQTVTLRCDPISGHDNLYWYRRVMGKEIKFLLHFVKESKQDESGMPNNRFLAERTGGTYSTLKVQPAELEDSGVYFCASSLQGGGNTIYFGEGSWLTVV.

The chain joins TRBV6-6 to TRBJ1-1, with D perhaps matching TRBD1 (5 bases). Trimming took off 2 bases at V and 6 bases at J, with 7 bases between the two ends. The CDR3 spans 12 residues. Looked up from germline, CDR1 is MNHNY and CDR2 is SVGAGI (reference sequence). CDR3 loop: CASSYGGAEAFF. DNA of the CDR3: TGTGCCAGCAGTTACGGGGGGGCTGAAGCTTTCTTT.

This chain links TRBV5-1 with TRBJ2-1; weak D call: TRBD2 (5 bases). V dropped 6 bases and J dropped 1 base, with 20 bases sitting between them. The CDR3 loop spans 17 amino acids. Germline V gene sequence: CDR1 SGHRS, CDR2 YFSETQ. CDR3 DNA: TGCGCCAGCACCCTAAGGTCGCGGGTGGGATCCTACAATGAGCAGTTCTTC. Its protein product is CASTLRSRVGSYNEQFF.

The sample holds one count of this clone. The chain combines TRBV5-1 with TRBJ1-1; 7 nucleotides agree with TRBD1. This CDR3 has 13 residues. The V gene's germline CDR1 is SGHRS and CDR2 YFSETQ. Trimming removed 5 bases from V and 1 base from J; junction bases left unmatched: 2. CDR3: CASRDRENTEAFF. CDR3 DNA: TGCGCCAGCAGAGACAGGGAGAACACTGAAGCTTTCTTT.